The entry that follows covers one T cell receptor (beta chain) sequence. Its antigen is not known. These data come from a study of T cells in Graves' hyperthyroidism and ophthalmopathy. Study-level results: Ophthalmopathy was distinguished from stable hyperthyroidism by 13 V-J signatures.

Graves' hyperthyroidism was deemed stable absent ophthalmopathy progression within 18 months. Amplified TCR beta CDR3 regions came from RNA transcripts. During a first-round RT-PCR of the TCR CDR3, the HTBI primer set was used. A single record per CDR3 protein comes from TCRdb applying MiXCR to the multiplex PCR reads. This table holds fewer than 750,000 distinct CDR3 sequences, roughly 46% found once. The sequence was collected from a woman aged 18 to 35 with Graves' hyperthyroidism. Material for sequencing was peripheral blood or thyroid tissue (not recorded which).

The CDR3 DNA reads TGTGCCAGCAGTGAGGCAGGGGCGGATCAGCCCCAGCATTTT. The encoded protein is CASSEAGADQPQHF. This sequence joins TRBV2 and TRBJ1-5, with D perhaps matching TRBD1 (6 bases). Trimming left V 3 bases short and J 5 bases short, with 11 bases between. Germline V gene sequence: CDR1 SNHLY, CDR2 FYNNEI. This CDR3 has 14 amino acids.